This T cell receptor (beta chain) was sequenced for a study of shared clonotypes between healthy human individuals. Here immunoSEQ multiplex PCR was the method, and the copy in TCRdb shows in-frame clones only, minus some. The profile shows 2,500,000 or so clones, approximately 90% of them singletons. The V segment lost 4 bases and the J segment 2 bases; nucleotides outside the gene matches: 4. The germline V gene has CDR1 LNHNV and CDR2 YYDKDF (reference sequence). The CDR3 has 14 residues. The sequencing sample was made of naive CD4+ T cells sorted from blood. Subset given: CD45RA+ positively selected. The chain carries TRBV15 and TRBJ1-2; 7 bases line up with TRBD1. The source of this sequence is a man aged 18 to 29 in good health. The CDR3 DNA follows: TGTGCCACCAGCAAAGGGACAGACAACTATGGCTACACCTTC. Encoded protein: CATSKGTDNYGYTF. The entire variable domain, with the rest obtained from reference TRBV15 and TRBJ1-2, is as follows: DAMVIQNPRYQVTQFGKPVTLSCSQTLNHNVMYWYQQKSSQAPKLLFHYYDKDFNNEADTPDNFQSRRPNTSFCFLDIRSPGLGDTAMYLCATSKGTDNYGYTFGSGTRLTVV.